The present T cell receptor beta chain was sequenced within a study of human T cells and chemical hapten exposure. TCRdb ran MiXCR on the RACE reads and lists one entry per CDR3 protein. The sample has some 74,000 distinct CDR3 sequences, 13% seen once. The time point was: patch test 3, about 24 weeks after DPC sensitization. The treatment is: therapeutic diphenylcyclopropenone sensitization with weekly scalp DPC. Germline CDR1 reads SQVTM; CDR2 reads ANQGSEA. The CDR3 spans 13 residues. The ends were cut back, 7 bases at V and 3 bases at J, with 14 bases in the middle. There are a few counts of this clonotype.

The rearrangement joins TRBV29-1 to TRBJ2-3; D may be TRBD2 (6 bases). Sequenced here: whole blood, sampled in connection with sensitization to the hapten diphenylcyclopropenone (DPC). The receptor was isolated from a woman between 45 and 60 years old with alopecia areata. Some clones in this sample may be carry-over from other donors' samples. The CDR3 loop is CSGSGGETDTQYF. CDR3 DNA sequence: TGCAGCGGCTCCGGGGGAGAAACAGATACGCAGTATTTT.